This T cell receptor (beta chain) was sequenced in a study of T cell repertoires in cytomegalovirus infection. Across the whole study: Recently identified HLA-C-restricted CMV epitopes and well-studied HLA-B-restricted CMV epitopes were used by the study. Matching HLA type, along with CMV infection, was indicated by public TCR beta signatures.

V gave up 1 base and J gave up 1 base; unmatched junction bases: 4. The CDR3 has 16 residues. From germline, CDR1 is SGHAT and CDR2 FQDESV (reference sequence). From the reads, TCRdb called clonotypes with MiXCR, one entry per CDR3 protein. The repertoire holds 250,000 to 300,000 distinct CDR3 sequences, with roughly a fifth as singletons. This clonotype was observed a few times. What it recognizes is unknown. The chain couples TRBV11-1 to TRBJ2-5; 9 bases line up with TRBD1. Sequenced material: cultured PBMCs, taken from culture after CMV antigen stimulation. The TCR comes from a human donor in good health (CMV status not recorded). Some clones in this sample may be carry-over from other donors' samples. The DNA of the CDR3 is TGTGCCAGCAGCTTAGAAGGGACAGGGACCCAAGAGACCCAGTACTTC. Encoded protein: CASSLEGTGTQETQYF. Supplemented by reference TRBV11-1 and TRBJ2-5, the full variable domain reads EAEVAQSPRYKITEKSQAVAFWCDPISGHATLYWYRQILGQGPELLVQFQDESVVDDSQLPKDRFSAERLKGVDSTLKIQPAELGDSAMYLCASSLEGTGTQETQYFGPGTRLLVL.